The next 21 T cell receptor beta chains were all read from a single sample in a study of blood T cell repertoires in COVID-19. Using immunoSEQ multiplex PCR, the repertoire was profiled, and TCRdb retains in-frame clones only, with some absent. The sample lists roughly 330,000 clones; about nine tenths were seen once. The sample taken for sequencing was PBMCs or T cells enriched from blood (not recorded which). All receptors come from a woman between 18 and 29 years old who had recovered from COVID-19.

The CDR3 coding sequence is TGTGCCAGCAGTTTAATAGGGCCGGGGAGTAATGAGCAGTTCTTC. Translating gives CASSLIGPGSNEQFF. The V gene is TRBV27, the J gene TRBJ2-1; weak D call: TRBD2 (5 bases). Germline V gene data show CDR1 as MNHEY and CDR2 as SMNVEV (reference sequence). The CDR3 length is 15 residues. Trimming pared 2 bases from V and 7 bases from J, leaving 15 bases between.

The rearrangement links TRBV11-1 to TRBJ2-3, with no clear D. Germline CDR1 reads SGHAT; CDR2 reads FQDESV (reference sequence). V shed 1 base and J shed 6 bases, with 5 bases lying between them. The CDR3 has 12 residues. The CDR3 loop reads CASSLDEDTQYF. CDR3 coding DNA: TGTGCCAGCAGCTTAGATGAGGATACGCAGTATTTT.

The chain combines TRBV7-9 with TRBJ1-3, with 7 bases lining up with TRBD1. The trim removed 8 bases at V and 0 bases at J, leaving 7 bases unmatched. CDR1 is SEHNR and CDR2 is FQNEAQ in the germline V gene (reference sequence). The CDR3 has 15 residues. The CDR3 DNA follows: TGTGCCAGCTCGACAGGGACGAGCTCTGGAAACACCATATATTTT. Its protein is CASSTGTSSGNTIYF.

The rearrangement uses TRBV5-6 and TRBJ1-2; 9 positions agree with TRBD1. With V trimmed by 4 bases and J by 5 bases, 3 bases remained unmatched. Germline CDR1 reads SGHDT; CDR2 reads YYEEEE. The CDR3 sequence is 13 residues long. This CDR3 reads CASSEGQGYGYTF. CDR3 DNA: TGTGCCAGCAGCGAGGGACAGGGATATGGCTACACCTTC.

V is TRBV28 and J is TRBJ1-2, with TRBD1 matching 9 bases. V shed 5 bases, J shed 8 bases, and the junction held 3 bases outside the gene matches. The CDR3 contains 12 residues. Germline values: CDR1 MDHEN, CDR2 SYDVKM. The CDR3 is CASSRTGDGYTF. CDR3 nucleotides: TGTGCCAGCAGTCGGACAGGGGACGGCTACACCTTC.

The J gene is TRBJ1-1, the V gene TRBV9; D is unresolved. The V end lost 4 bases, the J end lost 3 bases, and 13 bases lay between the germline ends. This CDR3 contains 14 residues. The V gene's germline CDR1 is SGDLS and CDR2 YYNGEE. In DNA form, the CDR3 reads TGTGCCAGCAGCATTATGAGTATAGACACTGAAGCTTTCTTT. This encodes CASSIMSIDTEAFF.

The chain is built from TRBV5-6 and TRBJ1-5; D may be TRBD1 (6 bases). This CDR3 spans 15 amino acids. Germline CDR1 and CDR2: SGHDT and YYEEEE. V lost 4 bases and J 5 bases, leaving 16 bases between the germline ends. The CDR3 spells CASSLQGQTYQPQHF. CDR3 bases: TGTGCCAGCAGCCTCCAAGGACAGACATATCAGCCCCAGCATTTT.

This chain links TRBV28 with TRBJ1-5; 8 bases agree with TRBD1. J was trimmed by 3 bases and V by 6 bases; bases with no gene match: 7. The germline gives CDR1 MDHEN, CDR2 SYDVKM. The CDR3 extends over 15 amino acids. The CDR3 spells CASRLDRAFNQPQHF. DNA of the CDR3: TGTGCCAGCAGACTGGACAGGGCCTTCAATCAGCCCCAGCATTTT.

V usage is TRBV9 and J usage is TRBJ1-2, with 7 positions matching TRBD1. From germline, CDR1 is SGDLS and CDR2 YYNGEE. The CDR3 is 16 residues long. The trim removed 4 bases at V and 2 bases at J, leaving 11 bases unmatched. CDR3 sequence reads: CASSHNRDSENYGYTF. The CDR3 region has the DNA TGTGCCAGCAGCCATAATAGGGACAGTGAGAACTATGGCTACACCTTC. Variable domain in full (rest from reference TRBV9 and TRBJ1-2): DSGVTQTPKHLITATGQRVTLRCSPRSGDLSVYWYQQSLDQGLQFLIQYYNGEERAKGNILERFSAQQFPDLHSELNLSSLELGDSALYFCASSHNRDSENYGYTFGSGTRLTVV.

The CDR3 coding sequence is TGTGCCAGCAGCTTGGATATGTCTGGTGGGGGGAATCAGTACTTC. This translates into CASSLDMSGGGNQYF. The J gene is TRBJ2-7, the V gene TRBV5-5, with TRBD2 as a possible D gene (6 bases). CDR1 SGHKS and CDR2 YYEKEE come from the germline V gene (reference sequence). The V end lost 0 bases, the J end lost 10 bases, and 20 bases lay between the germline ends. The CDR3 consists of 15 residues.

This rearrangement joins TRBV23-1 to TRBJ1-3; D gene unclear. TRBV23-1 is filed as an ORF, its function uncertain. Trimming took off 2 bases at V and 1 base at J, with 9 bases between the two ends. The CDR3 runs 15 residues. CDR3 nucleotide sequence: TGCGCCAGCAGTCAAGTACAAAGTTCTGGAAACACCATATATTTT. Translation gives CASSQVQSSGNTIYF.

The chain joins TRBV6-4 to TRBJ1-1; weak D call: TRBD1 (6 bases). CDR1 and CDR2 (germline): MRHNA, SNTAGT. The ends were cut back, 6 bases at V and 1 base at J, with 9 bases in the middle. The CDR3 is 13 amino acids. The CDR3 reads CASSLDRNTEAFF. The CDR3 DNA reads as TGTGCCAGCAGCCTGGACAGGAACACTGAAGCTTTCTTT.

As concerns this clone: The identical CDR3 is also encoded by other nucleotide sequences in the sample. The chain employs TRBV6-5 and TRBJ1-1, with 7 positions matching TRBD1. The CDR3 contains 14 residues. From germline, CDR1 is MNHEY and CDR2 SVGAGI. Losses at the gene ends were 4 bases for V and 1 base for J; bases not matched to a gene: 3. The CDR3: CASSSGQRNTEAFF. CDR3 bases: TGTGCCAGCAGTTCGGGACAGAGGAACACTGAAGCTTTCTTT.

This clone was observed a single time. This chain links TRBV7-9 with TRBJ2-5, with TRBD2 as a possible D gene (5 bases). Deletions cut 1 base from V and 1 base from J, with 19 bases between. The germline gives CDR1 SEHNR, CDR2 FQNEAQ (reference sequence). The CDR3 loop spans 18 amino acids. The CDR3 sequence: CASSLGESSRRFQETQYF. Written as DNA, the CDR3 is TGTGCCAGCAGCTTAGGCGAGTCGTCTAGGAGGTTCCAAGAGACCCAGTACTTC.

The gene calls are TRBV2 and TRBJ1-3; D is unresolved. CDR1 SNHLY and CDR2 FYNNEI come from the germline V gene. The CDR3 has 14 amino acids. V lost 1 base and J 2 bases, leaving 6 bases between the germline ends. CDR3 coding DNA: TGTGCCAGCAGTGAAGGGCGGGCTGGAAACACCATATATTTT. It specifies CASSEGRAGNTIYF. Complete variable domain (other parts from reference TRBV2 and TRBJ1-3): EPEVTQTPSHQVTQMGQEVILRCVPISNHLYFYWYRQILGQKVEFLVSFYNNEISEKSEIFDDQFSVERPDGSNFTLKIRSTKLEDSAMYFCASSEGRAGNTIYFGEGSWLTVV.

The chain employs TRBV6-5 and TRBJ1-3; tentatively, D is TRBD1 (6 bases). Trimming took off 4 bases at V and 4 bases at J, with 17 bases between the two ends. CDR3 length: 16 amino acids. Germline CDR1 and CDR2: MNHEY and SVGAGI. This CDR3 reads CASSSTGGGGGNTIYF. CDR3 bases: TGTGCCAGCAGTTCTACCGGGGGCGGGGGAGGAAACACCATATATTTT.

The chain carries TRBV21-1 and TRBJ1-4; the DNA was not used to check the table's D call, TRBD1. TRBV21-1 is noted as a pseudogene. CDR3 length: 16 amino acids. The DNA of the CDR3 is TGTGCCAGCAGCACCCCCGACAGAGTTCCTAATGAAAAACTGTTTTTT. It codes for CASSTPDRVPNEKLFF.

The CDR3 DNA follows: TGTGCCAGCAGCCAAACAACCGGGGAGCTGTTTTTT. As protein: CASSQTTGELFF. This chain uses TRBV3-1 (or the pseudogene TRBV3-2) with TRBJ2-2; D remains ambiguous. The germline V and J ends were trimmed by 2 bases and 5 bases, with 3 bases remaining between them. The CDR3 is 12 residues long. Germline CDR1 and CDR2: LGHDT and YNNKEL (reference sequence).

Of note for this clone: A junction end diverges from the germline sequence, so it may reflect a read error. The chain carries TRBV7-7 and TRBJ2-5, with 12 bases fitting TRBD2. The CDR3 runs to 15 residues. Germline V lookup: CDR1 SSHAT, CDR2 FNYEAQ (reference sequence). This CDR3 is CASSLAGGSSETQYF. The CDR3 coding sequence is TGTGCTAGCAGCCTAGCGGGGGGGAGTTCCGAGACCCAGTACTTC.

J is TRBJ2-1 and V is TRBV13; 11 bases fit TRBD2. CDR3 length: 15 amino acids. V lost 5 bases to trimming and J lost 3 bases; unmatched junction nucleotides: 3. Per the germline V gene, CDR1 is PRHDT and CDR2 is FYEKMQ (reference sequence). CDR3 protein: CASSTGLAGYNEQFF. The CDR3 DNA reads TGTGCCAGCAGCACCGGACTAGCGGGCTACAATGAGCAGTTCTTC. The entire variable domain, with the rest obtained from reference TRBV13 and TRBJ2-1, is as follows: AAGVIQSPRHLIKEKRETATLKCYPIPRHDTVYWYQQGPGQDPQFLISFYEKMQSDKGSIPDRFSAQQFSDYHSELNMSSLELGDSALYFCASSTGLAGYNEQFFGPGTRLTVL.

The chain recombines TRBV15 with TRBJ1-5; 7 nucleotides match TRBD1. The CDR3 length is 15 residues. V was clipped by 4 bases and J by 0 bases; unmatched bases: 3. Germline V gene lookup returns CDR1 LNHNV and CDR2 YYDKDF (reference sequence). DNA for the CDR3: TGTGCCACCAGCACACAGGGGTATAGCAATCAGCCCCAGCATTTT. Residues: CATSTQGYSNQPQHF.